These T cell receptor beta chains were read from a single sample in a study of vaccination and CD4 T cells after COVID-19. These receptors have no identified antigens. One entry per CDR3 protein results from TCRdb running MiXCR on the PCR reads. The sample lists more than 8,000 distinct CDR3 sequences; approximately 50% were seen once. Input material: CD4+ T cells from blood, cultured in vitro. The receptors shown here come from a human donor who had recovered from COVID-19. CDR3s include the opening cysteine and the closing phenylalanine or tryptophan. The D gene is left open where the match is weak. Not all rows give a size; the values are once, few, many and, for expanded clones, a class.

>TRBD1|TRBV2|-|TRBJ2-7
CASRTGGTGEQYF
TGTGCCAGCAGAACAGGGGGAACTGGGGAGCAGTACTTC
>TRBD1|TRBV5-1|-|TRBJ1-1
CASSLDGQGPSEAFF
TGCGCCAGCAGCTTGGACGGACAGGGGCCGAGTGAAGCTTTCTTT
>-|TRBV6-2/TRBV6-3|-|TRBJ2-5
CASSYQETQYF
TGTGCCAGCAGTTACCAAGAGACCCAGTACTTC
>TRBD1|TRBV15|once|TRBJ2-3
CATSSPTGAVTQYF
TGTGCCACCAGCAGTCCTACAGGGGCGGTAACGCAGTATTTT
>-|TRBV20-1|few|TRBJ2-2
CSARRSLSAGELFF
TGCAGTGCTAGACGTTCTCTGAGCGCCGGGGAGCTGTTTTTT
>-|TRBV6-1|-|TRBJ2-1
CASSELRPYNEQFF
TGTGCCAGCAGTGAATTAAGGCCATACAATGAGCAGTTCTTC
>TRBD1|TRBV7-6|once|TRBJ1-2
CASSPTGDYGYTF
TGTGCCAGCAGCCCGACAGGGGACTATGGCTACACCTTC
>-|TRBV5-6|-|TRBJ1-6
CASSFRAQNTYNSPLHF
TGTGCCAGCAGCTTTCGGGCTCAGAACACCTATAATTCACCCCTCCACTTT
>-|TRBV3-1|-|TRBJ2-2
CASSQIYAGELFF
TGTGCCAGCAGCCAAATTTACGCCGGGGAGCTGTTTTTT
>-|TRBV28|-|TRBJ1-2
CASSLSGYGYTF
TGTGCCAGCAGTTTATCGGGATATGGCTACACCTTC
>-|TRBV7-2|-|TRBJ1-4
CASSLRATNEKLFF
TGTGCCAGCAGCTTACGGGCAACTAATGAAAAACTGTTTTTT
>-|TRBV11-2|-|TRBJ2-5
CASSRFGETQYF
TGTGCCAGCAGCCGATTTGGAGAGACCCAGTACTTC
>TRBD1|TRBV15|once|TRBJ2-1
CATSPTGVSNEQFF
TGTGCCACCAGCCCGACAGGGGTATCTAATGAGCAGTTCTTC
>-|TRBV7-9|-|TRBJ2-7
CASSLAYNPYEQYF
TGTGCCAGCAGCTTAGCTTACAATCCCTACGAGCAGTACTTC
>-|TRBV5-1|once|TRBJ1-2
CASSGGETQGNYGYTF
TGCGCCAGCAGCGGGGGGGAGACCCAGGGGAACTATGGCTACACCTTC
>-|TRBV10-3|large|TRBJ1-3
CAISEWQLGRNTIYF
TGTGCCATCAGTGAGTGGCAATTGGGACGAAACACCATATATTTT
>-|TRBV28|medium-sized|TRBJ1-5
CASSLTGSGHQPQHF
TGTGCCAGCAGTCTGACCGGCAGTGGCCATCAGCCCCAGCATTTT
>-|TRBV20-1|-|TRBJ1-5
CSARDRAGGNQPQHF
TGCAGTGCTAGAGATAGGGCCGGGGGCAATCAGCCCCAGCATTTT
>-|TRBV6-1|-|TRBJ1-1
CASSARDLLNTEAFF
TGTGCCAGCAGTGCCCGGGACCTTCTGAACACTGAAGCTTTCTTT
>-|TRBV5-1|-|TRBJ2-2
CASSSGDKAPGELFF
TGCGCCAGCAGCTCCGGGGATAAAGCCCCCGGGGAGCTGTTTTTT
>-|TRBV5-1|-|TRBJ1-2
CASSLAVSYGYTF
TGCGCCAGCAGCTTGGCCGTCAGCTATGGCTACACCTTC
>TRBD1|TRBV2|few|TRBJ1-6
CANGQGEDSPLHF
TGTGCCAACGGACAGGGCGAGGATTCACCCCTCCACTTT
>-|TRBV2|-|TRBJ2-7
CASRIQGYEQYF
TGTGCCAGCAGGATACAGGGCTACGAGCAGTACTTC
>TRBD1|TRBV29-1|-|TRBJ1-3
CSVWDRSFSGNTIYF
TGCAGCGTATGGGACAGGTCCTTCTCTGGAAACACCATATATTTT
>-|TRBV12-3/TRBV12-4|-|TRBJ2-7
CASSPSSYEQYF
TGTGCCAGCAGCCCCAGCTCCTACGAGCAGTACTTC
>-|TRBV11-2|-|TRBJ1-2
CASSTISWGYYGYTF
TGTGCCAGCAGCACCATATCGTGGGGGTACTATGGCTACACCTTC
>-|TRBV27|-|TRBJ1-2
CASSSGQDYGYTF
TGTGCCAGCAGTTCCGGTCAGGACTATGGCTACACCTTC
>-|TRBV11-3|-|TRBJ2-5
CASSLGLAGSQETQYF
TGTGCCAGCAGCTTAGGGCTGGCGGGGTCCCAAGAGACCCAGTACTTC
>TRBD1|TRBV19|-|TRBJ1-1
CASVKGTGLMVTEAFF
TGTGCCAGTGTGAAAGGGACAGGGCTTATGGTCACTGAAGCCTTCTTT
>-|TRBV7-9|-|TRBJ2-7
CASSLVGSEQYF
TGTGCCAGCAGCTTAGTAGGCAGTGAGCAGTACTTC
>TRBD1|TRBV12-3/TRBV12-4|-|TRBJ2-7
CASSPGTGGFYEQYF
TGTGCCAGCAGTCCCGGGACAGGGGGCTTCTACGAGCAGTACTTC
>-|TRBV7-2|few|TRBJ1-2
CASSLGIGGYTF
TGTGCCAGCAGCTTAGGTATCGGAGGCTACACCTTC
>TRBD1|TRBV12-5|-|TRBJ1-6
CASGRQGNSPLHF
TGTGCTAGTGGCCGACAGGGGAATTCACCCCTCCACTTT
>TRBD1|TRBV12-3/TRBV12-4|-|TRBJ1-3
CASSDREGLGNTIYF
TGTGCCAGCAGTGACAGGGAAGGTCTTGGAAACACCATATATTTT
>-|TRBV21-1|few|TRBJ1-6
CASSIKYRRLPASSYNSPLHF
TGTGCCAGCAGCATCAAATATCGTAGACTACCAGCGAGCTCCTATAATTCACCCCTCCACTTT
>TRBD1|TRBV20-1|few|TRBJ1-4
CSAPTGSSKEKLFF
TGCAGTGCGCCGACAGGGTCAAGTAAAGAAAAACTGTTTTTT
>-|TRBV5-1|few|TRBJ2-3
CASSFGQGSDTQYF
TGCGCCAGCAGCTTCGGGCAGGGTTCAGATACGCAGTATTTT
>-|TRBV21-1|-|TRBJ2-7
CASSKLTGPSYEQYF
TGTGCCAGCAGCAAATTAACAGGGCCCTCCTACGAGCAGTACTTC
>-|TRBV20-1|few|TRBJ2-2
CSASLGGNTGELFF
TGCAGTGCTAGTCTTGGGGGCAACACCGGGGAGCTGTTTTTT
>-|TRBV7-2|few|TRBJ1-1
CASRGRFDMNTEAFF
TGTGCCAGCAGGGGACGGTTCGACATGAACACTGAAGCTTTCTTT
>-|TRBV7-6|few|TRBJ2-1
CASSRDVNEQFF
TGTGCCAGCAGCCGGGACGTAAATGAGCAGTTCTTC
>-|TRBV2|-|TRBJ1-1
CASRKSGTENTEAFF
TGTGCCAGCAGAAAATCCGGGACGGAGAACACTGAAGCTTTCTTT
>TRBD2|TRBV11-2|-|TRBJ2-7
CASSPGTSGTYTYEQYF
TGTGCCAGCAGCCCTGGGACTAGCGGGACCTATACCTACGAGCAGTACTTC
>-|TRBV19|few|TRBJ2-2
CASTSWGTGELFF
TGTGCCAGTACCTCCTGGGGCACCGGGGAGCTGTTTTTT
>-|TRBV7-8|few|TRBJ1-5
CASSLAQHFQPQHF
TGTGCCAGCAGCTTAGCGCAGCATTTTCAGCCCCAGCATTTT
>-|TRBV20-1|-|TRBJ1-2
CSARVGYGYTF
TGCAGTGCTAGAGTAGGCTATGGCTACACCTTC
>-|TRBV6-1|-|TRBJ2-1
CASSKNTGLLIYNEQFF
TGTGCCAGCAGTAAGAATACGGGGCTATTGATCTACAATGAGCAGTTCTTC
>-|TRBV27|few|TRBJ2-7
CASSLSGDEQYF
TGTGCCAGCAGTTTATCAGGAGACGAGCAGTACTTC
>-|TRBV20-1|-|TRBJ2-7
CSARGIGSPYEQYF
TGCAGTGCTAGAGGTATAGGCAGCCCCTACGAGCAGTACTTC
>-|TRBV4-1|-|TRBJ1-2
CASSQDSEIYGYTF
TGCGCCAGCAGCCAAGATTCAGAGATTTATGGCTACACCTTC
>TRBD2|TRBV20-1|-|TRBJ2-4
CSALRLAGGQLAKNIQYF
TGCAGTGCTCTTAGACTAGCGGGGGGGCAACTAGCCAAAAACATTCAGTACTTC
>-|TRBV30|-|TRBJ1-5
CAWSNGRLNQPQHF
TGTGCCTGGAGTAACGGACGGCTCAATCAGCCCCAGCATTTT
>TRBD1|TRBV25-1|-|TRBJ2-5
CASSVSGTGETQYF
TGTGCCAGCAGTGTCTCCGGGACAGGGGAGACCCAGTACTTC
>-|TRBV2|-|TRBJ2-5
CASRRDLGGVGETQYF
TGTGCCAGCAGAAGGGATCTGGGGGGCGTCGGAGAGACCCAGTACTTC
>TRBD2|TRBV27|once|TRBJ2-4
CASSPQGGGTIQYF
TGTGCCAGCAGTCCACAGGGCGGGGGGACCATTCAGTACTTC
>-|TRBV6-1|-|TRBJ2-5
CASSVYRDIETQYF
TGTGCCAGCAGTGTCTACAGGGACATTGAGACCCAGTACTTC
>-|TRBV2|-|TRBJ2-5
CASRWGGTTQYF
TGTGCCAGCCGGTGGGGCGGGACGACCCAGTACTTC
>-|TRBV30|few|TRBJ1-2
CAWSVPSGYTF
TGTGCCTGGAGTGTACCTAGTGGCTACACCTTC